Following are 7 T cell receptor beta chains from one sample sequenced in a study of cytomegalovirus exposure and HLA in healthy donors. The PCR made use of 60 Vbeta and 13 Jbeta primers. Sequencing used immunoSEQ multiplex PCR; TCRdb keeps in-frame clones, though not all of them. The table lists roughly 150,000 clones, 80% to 85% of them singletons. Sequencing input: PBMCs. The receptor set was obtained from a woman aged 18-29 years in good health and CMV-seronegative.

The rearrangement links TRBV18 to TRBJ1-1; D is unresolved. CDR3 length: 13 amino acids. Germline V gene data show CDR1 as KGHSH and CDR2 as LQKENI. With 1 base removed from V and 1 base from J, the gap between germline ends came to 4 bases. DNA of the CDR3: TGTGCCAGCTCACCACACAAGAACACTGAAGCTTTCTTT. This gives the protein CASSPHKNTEAFF. Supplemented by reference TRBV18 and TRBJ1-1, the full variable domain reads NAGVMQNPRHLVRRRGQEARLRCSPMKGHSHVYWYRQLPEEGLKFMVYLQKENIIDESGMPKERFSAEFPKEGPSILRIQQVVRGDSAAYFCASSPHKNTEAFFGQGTRLTVV.

This clone was observed a single time. The J gene is TRBJ2-1, the V gene TRBV10-3; 9 bases line up with TRBD2. The CDR3 extends over 13 amino acids. Germline V gene sequence: CDR1 ENHRY, CDR2 SYGVKD. Trimming removed 6 bases from V and 8 bases from J; junction bases left unmatched: 5. As DNA, the CDR3 is TGTGCCATCAGCCGACTAGCGGCAGATGAGCAGTTCTTC. Its protein product is CAISRLAADEQFF.

A single count supports this clone. The chain employs TRBV19 and TRBJ2-5; D is possibly TRBD1 (5 bases). The CDR3 consists of 13 residues. Trimming took off 3 bases at V and 3 bases at J, with 8 bases between the two ends. Germline-derived CDR1 and CDR2 are LNHDA and SQIVND (reference sequence). The CDR3 loop reads CASSIDSEETQYF. As DNA, the CDR3 is TGTGCCAGTAGTATCGACAGCGAAGAGACCCAGTACTTC.

The chain carries TRBV28 and TRBJ1-2; D possibly corresponds to TRBD1 (6 bases). CDR3 length: 23 amino acids. V lost 4 bases and J 4 bases, leaving 40 bases between the germline ends. Germline V CDR1 and CDR2: MDHEN, SYDVKM. The CDR3 DNA reads as TGTGCCAGCAGTTCATATACGGTGGGGATATATGGGGGCACTTCGGACAGACCCTATGGCTACACCTTC. Its translation is CASSSYTVGIYGGTSDRPYGYTF.

The chain couples TRBV27 to TRBJ2-1; 8 positions agree with TRBD2. The germline CDR1 and CDR2 sequences are MNHEY and SMNVEV (reference sequence). With 6 bases clipped from V and 8 bases from J, the junction kept 9 bases outside the gene matches. The CDR3 runs 14 residues. The CDR3 nucleotides read TGTGCCAGCAGCCTCGGGGGGGCTACGTATGAGCAGTTCTTC. Translation: CASSLGGATYEQFF.

The chain links TRBV5-5 to TRBJ2-7; 7 nucleotides align to TRBD2. The germline V gene encodes CDR1 SGHKS and CDR2 YYEKEE (reference sequence). V gave up 4 bases and J gave up 1 base; unmatched junction bases: 11. The CDR3 extends over 16 amino acids. CDR3 region: CASSPTGGSGSYEQYF. CDR3 coding DNA: TGTGCCAGCAGCCCGACCGGGGGGAGTGGGTCCTACGAGCAGTACTTC.

This sequence joins TRBV7-2 and TRBJ2-3; TRBD1 aligns across 9 bases. V dropped 4 bases and J dropped 3; count of bases not matched to a gene: 8. This CDR3 has 16 residues. CDR1 SGHTA and CDR2 FQGNSA come from the germline V gene. CDR3 DNA: TGTGCCAGCAGCTCCAGGGACAGGGTTTTGACAGATACGCAGTATTTT. Translating gives CASSSRDRVLTDTQYF.